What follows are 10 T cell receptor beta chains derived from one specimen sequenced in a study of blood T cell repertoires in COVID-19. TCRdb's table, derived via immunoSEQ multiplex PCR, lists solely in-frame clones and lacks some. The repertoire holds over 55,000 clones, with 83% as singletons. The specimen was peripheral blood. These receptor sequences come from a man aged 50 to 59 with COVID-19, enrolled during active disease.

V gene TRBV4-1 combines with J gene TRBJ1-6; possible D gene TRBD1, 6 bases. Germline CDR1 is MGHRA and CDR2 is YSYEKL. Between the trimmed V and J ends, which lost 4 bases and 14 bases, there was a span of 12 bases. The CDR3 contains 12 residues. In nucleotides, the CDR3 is TGCGCCAGCAGCCCACGGGACAAAACCCTCCACTTT. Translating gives CASSPRDKTLHF.

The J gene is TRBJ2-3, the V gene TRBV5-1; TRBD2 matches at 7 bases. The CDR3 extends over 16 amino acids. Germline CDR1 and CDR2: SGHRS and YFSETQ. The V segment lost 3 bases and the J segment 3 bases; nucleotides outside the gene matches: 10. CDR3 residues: CASSSQVGGRTDTQYF. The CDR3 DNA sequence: TGCGCCAGCAGCTCCCAGGTGGGAGGGAGAACAGATACGCAGTATTTT.

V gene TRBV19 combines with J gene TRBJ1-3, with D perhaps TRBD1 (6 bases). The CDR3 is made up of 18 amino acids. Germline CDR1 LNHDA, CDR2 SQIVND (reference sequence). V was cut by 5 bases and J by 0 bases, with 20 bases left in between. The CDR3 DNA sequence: TGTGCCAGTAGTCTCTTGGGGGCCGGATCCAACTCTGGAAACACCATATATTTT. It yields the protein CASSLLGAGSNSGNTIYF. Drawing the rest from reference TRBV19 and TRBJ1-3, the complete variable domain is DGGITQSPKYLFRKEGQNVTLSCEQNLNHDAMYWYRQDPGQGLRLIYYSQIVNDFQKGDIAEGYSVSREKKESFPLTVTSAQKNPTAFYLCASSLLGAGSNSGNTIYFGEGSWLTVV.

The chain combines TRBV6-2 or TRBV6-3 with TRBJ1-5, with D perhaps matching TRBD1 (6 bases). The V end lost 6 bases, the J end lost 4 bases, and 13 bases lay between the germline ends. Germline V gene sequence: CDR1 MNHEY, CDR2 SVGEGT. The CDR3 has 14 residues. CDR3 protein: CASSLRGPNQPQHF. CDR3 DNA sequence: TGTGCCAGCAGCCTCAGGGGTCCGAATCAGCCCCAGCATTTT.

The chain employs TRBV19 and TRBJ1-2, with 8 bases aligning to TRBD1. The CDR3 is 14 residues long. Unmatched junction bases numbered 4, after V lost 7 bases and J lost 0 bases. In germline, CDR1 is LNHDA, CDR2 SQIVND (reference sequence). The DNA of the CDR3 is TGTGCCAGTAACGACAGGGGAACTAACTATGGCTACACCTTC. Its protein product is CASNDRGTNYGYTF.

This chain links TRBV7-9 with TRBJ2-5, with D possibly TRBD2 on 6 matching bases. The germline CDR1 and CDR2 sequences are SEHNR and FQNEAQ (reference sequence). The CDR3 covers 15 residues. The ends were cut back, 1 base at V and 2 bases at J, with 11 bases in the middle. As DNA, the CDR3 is TGTGCCAGCAGCTTAGGTACAGGAGGGCAAGAGACCCAGTACTTC. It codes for CASSLGTGGQETQYF.

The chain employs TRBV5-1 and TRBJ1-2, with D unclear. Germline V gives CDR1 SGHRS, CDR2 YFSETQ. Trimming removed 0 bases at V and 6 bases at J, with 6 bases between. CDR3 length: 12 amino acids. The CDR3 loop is CASSLASNGYTF. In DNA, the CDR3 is TGCGCCAGCAGCTTGGCTAGCAATGGCTACACCTTC.

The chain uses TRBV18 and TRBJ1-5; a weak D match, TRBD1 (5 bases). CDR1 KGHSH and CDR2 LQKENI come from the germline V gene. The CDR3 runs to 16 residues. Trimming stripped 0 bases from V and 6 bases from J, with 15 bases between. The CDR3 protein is CASSPPGRRGFQPQHF. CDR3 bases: TGTGCCAGCTCACCACCAGGACGAAGGGGCTTTCAGCCCCAGCATTTT.

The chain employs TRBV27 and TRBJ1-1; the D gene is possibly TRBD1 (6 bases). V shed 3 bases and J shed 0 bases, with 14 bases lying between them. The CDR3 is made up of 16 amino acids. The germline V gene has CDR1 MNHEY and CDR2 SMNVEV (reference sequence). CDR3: CASSFFIGGVNTEAFF. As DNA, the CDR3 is TGTGCCAGCAGTTTCTTTATAGGGGGAGTGAACACTGAAGCTTTCTTT.

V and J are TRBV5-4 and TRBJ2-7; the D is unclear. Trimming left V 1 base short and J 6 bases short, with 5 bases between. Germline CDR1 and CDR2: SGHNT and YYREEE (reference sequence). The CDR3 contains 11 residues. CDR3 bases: TGTGCCAGCAGCTTGTCCAGCGAGCAGTACTTC. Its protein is CASSLSSEQYF.